A single sample is the source of the 25 T cell receptor beta chains below, sequenced in a study of T cells and Merkel cell carcinoma outcomes. The data were produced by immunoSEQ multiplex PCR, yet TCRdb's version contains in-frame clones alone and is incomplete. The table lists around 4,500 clones, 80% to 95% of them singletons. The sequencing sample was made of tumor tissue from Merkel cell carcinoma. These receptors were taken from a human donor with Merkel cell carcinoma.

The chain has TRBV5-1 and TRBJ1-4, with D perhaps TRBD1 (5 bases). The germline CDR1 and CDR2 sequences are SGHRS and YFSETQ. V was cut by 0 bases and J by 6 bases, with 9 bases left in between. The CDR3 contains 14 residues. In DNA, the CDR3 is TGCGCCAGCAGCTTGGGGGGGAAAGATGAAAAACTGTTTTTT. Amino acid sequence: CASSLGGKDEKLFF.

Details on this clone: The junction shows a germline mismatch at one end, possibly a read error. The rearrangement uses TRBV11-2 and TRBJ2-3; maybe TRBD1 (6 bases). The germline gives CDR1 SGHAT, CDR2 FQNNGV. The CDR3 consists of 15 residues. The CDR3, as DNA: TGTGCCAGCAGCTTAGGGCAGGGGCGCACAAATACGCAGTATTTT. Its protein is CASSLGQGRTNTQYF. Filled out from reference TRBV11-2 and TRBJ2-3, the complete variable domain reads EAGVAQSPRYKIIEKRQSVAFWCNPISGHATLYWYQQILGQGPKLLIQFQNNGVVDDSQLPKDRFSAERLKGVDSTLKIQPAKLEDSAVYLCASSLGQGRTNTQYFGPGTRLTVL.

The V gene is TRBV6-5, the J gene TRBJ2-7, with 9 bases identical to TRBD2. The CDR3 is made up of 16 amino acids. The ends lost 0 bases at V and 0 bases at J; junction bases unmatched: 3. Germline V gene data show CDR1 as MNHEY and CDR2 as SVGAGI. The CDR3 loop is CASSYSLAGASYEQYF. The CDR3 nucleotides read TGTGCCAGCAGTTACTCGTTAGCGGGGGCCTCCTACGAGCAGTACTTC.

The chain employs TRBV7-9 and TRBJ2-7, with TRBD1 as a possible D gene (6 bases). With 3 bases removed from V and 4 bases from J, the gap between germline ends came to 10 bases. This CDR3 region has 13 residues. CDR1 is SEHNR, CDR2 FQNEAQ, per germline (reference sequence). This chain's CDR3 is CASSLADRYEQYF. The CDR3 DNA sequence: TGTGCCAGCAGCTTGGCGGACAGATACGAGCAGTACTTC.

This chain links TRBV5-1 with TRBJ2-5; 8 bases are shared with TRBD1. Germline V gene lookup returns CDR1 SGHRS and CDR2 YFSETQ. CDR3 size: 16 residues. Trimming took 2 bases from V and 5 from J; bases not matched to a gene: 11. The CDR3 loop is CASSLQGDLRRETQYF. Written as DNA, the CDR3 is TGCGCCAGCAGCTTACAGGGGGACCTTAGACGGGAGACCCAGTACTTC.

The V call is TRBV6-5, the J call TRBJ2-7; 9 bases are shared with TRBD1. CDR1 and CDR2 from the germline V gene are MNHEY and SVGAGI. The length of the CDR3 is 15 residues. V was pared by 6 bases and J by 1 base, with 7 bases of the junction left unmatched. The CDR3 nucleotides read TGTGCCAGCAGCACAACCGGGACAGGGTCCTACGAGCAGTACTTC. It yields the protein CASSTTGTGSYEQYF.

J is TRBJ2-5 and V is TRBV7-2; TRBD2 aligns across 9 bases. V lost 2 bases and J lost 2; bases outside the gene matches: 3. CDR1 is SGHTA and CDR2 is FQGNSA in the germline V gene. The CDR3 runs 15 residues. The CDR3 region has the DNA TGTGCCAGCAGCTTAATAGCGGGGGTTCAAGAGACCCAGTACTTC. This encodes CASSLIAGVQETQYF.

This chain links TRBV5-1 with TRBJ1-1; no clear D gene. The V and J ends lost 1 base and 1 base respectively, with 5 bases between them. Germline CDR1 and CDR2: SGHRS and YFSETQ. CDR3 length equals 13 residues. Here the CDR3 reads CASSLTANTEAFF. The CDR3 DNA follows: TGCGCCAGCAGCTTGACAGCGAACACTGAAGCTTTCTTT.

This clone was recorded only once. The chain employs TRBV25-1 and TRBJ2-5; unclear D gene. The CDR3 runs 12 residues. Germline loops: CDR1 MGHDK, CDR2 SYGVNS. With 3 bases removed from V and 7 bases from J, the gap between germline ends came to 9 bases. In DNA, the CDR3 is TGTGCCAGCAGTGACCCCTCCGGGACCCAGTACTTC. This sequence encodes CASSDPSGTQYF. Supplemented by reference TRBV25-1 and TRBJ2-5, the full variable domain reads EADIYQTPRYLVIGTGKKITLECSQTMGHDKMYWYQQDPGMELHLIHYSYGVNSTEKGDLSSESTVSRIRTEHFPLTLESARPSHTSQYLCASSDPSGTQYFGPGTRLLVL.

The chain couples TRBV7-2 to TRBJ2-2, with D hard to call. The CDR3 length is 11 residues. Trimming cost V 7 bases and J 6 bases, with 6 bases left between them. Per germline, CDR1 SGHTA and CDR2 FQGNSA. The CDR3 nucleotides are TGTGCCAGCACCTTGGCCGGGGAGCTGTTTTTT. It specifies CASTLAGELFF.

This clone appeared a few times. V usage is TRBV7-9 and J usage is TRBJ2-7; TRBD2 agrees at 15 bases. The germline gives CDR1 SEHNR, CDR2 FQNEAQ (reference sequence). With V trimmed by 3 bases and J by 3 bases, 3 bases remained unmatched. This CDR3 region has 16 residues. The CDR3, as DNA: TGTGCCAGCAGCTTGGGGACTAGCGGGAGGAGCTACGAGCAGTACTTC. This translates into CASSLGTSGRSYEQYF.

The chain joins TRBV19 to TRBJ2-2; D is perhaps TRBD2 (6 bases). V shed 3 bases and J shed 5 bases, with 16 bases lying between them. This CDR3 is 16 amino acids long. From germline, CDR1 is LNHDA and CDR2 SQIVND (reference sequence). This CDR3 is CASSIDRGRSTGELFF. In DNA form, the CDR3 reads TGTGCCAGTAGTATCGATCGGGGGAGGTCGACCGGGGAGCTGTTTTTT.

CDR3 coding DNA: TGTGCCAGCAGCTTAAACCAAGAACGAGGCTATGGCTACACCTTC. This translates into CASSLNQERGYGYTF. The rearrangement joins TRBV7-9 to TRBJ1-2; no firm D call. Trimming took 2 bases from V and 4 from J, leaving 14 bases between them. Germline-derived CDR1 and CDR2 are SEHNR and FQNEAQ (reference sequence). The CDR3 has 15 amino acids.

The V call is TRBV11-2, the J call TRBJ1-2; D gene ambiguous. Trimming pared 3 bases from V and 3 bases from J, leaving 5 bases between. The CDR3 extends over 12 amino acids. Per the germline V gene, CDR1 is SGHAT and CDR2 is FQNNGV. DNA of the CDR3: TGTGCCAGCAGCTTTTATGACTATGGCTACACCTTC. Encoded protein: CASSFYDYGYTF.

This chain joins TRBV5-6 and TRBJ2-7; the D gene is possibly TRBD2 (6 bases). CDR3 length equals 14 residues. V lost 4 bases to trimming and J lost 5 bases, with 16 bases between them. CDR1 is SGHDT, CDR2 YYEEEE, per germline. CDR3 loop: CASSAFLGSHEQYF. The DNA of the CDR3 is TGTGCCAGCAGCGCCTTTCTCGGGAGCCACGAGCAGTACTTC.

The chain is built from TRBV27 and TRBJ2-5, with 7 bases aligning to TRBD2. Trimming cost V 5 bases and J 4 bases; bases outside gene matches: 10. Germline assignment: CDR1 MNHEY and CDR2 SMNVEV (reference sequence). There are 15 residues in the CDR3. Written as DNA, the CDR3 is TGTGCCAGCAGTCTCGGGACGGGGGGAATAGAGACCCAGTACTTC. This translates into CASSLGTGGIETQYF.

This chain links TRBV6-6 with TRBJ1-6; D gene uncertain. Trimming removed 2 bases from V and 8 bases from J, with 4 bases in between. Germline CDR1 and CDR2: MNHNY and SVGAGI (reference sequence). The CDR3 totals 12 residues. CDR3 DNA sequence: TGTGCCAGCAGTTACGAGGATTCACCCCTCCACTTT. It translates to CASSYEDSPLHF.

The chain uses TRBV2 and TRBJ1-6; D might be TRBD1 (5 bases). The CDR3 length is 15 residues. CDR1 and CDR2 from the germline V gene are SNHLY and FYNNEI. Trimming took 4 bases from V and 0 from J, leaving 7 bases between them. CDR3 loop: CASSAQGSYNSPLHF. The DNA of the CDR3 is TGTGCCAGCAGTGCGCAGGGCTCCTATAATTCACCCCTCCACTTT.

The chain joins TRBV5-5 to TRBJ1-2, with TRBD1 matching 7 bases. The J segment lost 8 bases and the V segment lost 0 bases, leaving 10 bases of the junction unmatched. The CDR3 has 15 amino acids. Germline CDR1 SGHKS, CDR2 YYEKEE (reference sequence). CDR3 nucleotide sequence: TGTGCCAGCAGCTTGGCTGCAGGGGGAACTAGAGGCTACACCTTC. Residues: CASSLAAGGTRGYTF. The full variable domain, rest sourced from reference TRBV5-5 and TRBJ1-2, is DAGVTQSPTHLIKTRGQQVTLRCSPISGHKSVSWYQQVLGQGPQFIFQYYEKEERGRGNFPDRFSARQFPNYSSELNVNALLLGDSALYLCASSLAAGGTRGYTFGSGTRLTVV.

V and J are TRBV11-1 and TRBJ2-7; 7 positions match TRBD1. After removal of 3 bases from V and 6 bases from J, the junction contained 8 bases not matched to a gene. Per the germline V gene, CDR1 is SGHAT and CDR2 is FQDESV (reference sequence). The CDR3 has 14 amino acids. For the CDR3, the DNA is TGTGCCAGCAGCTTCCTAGGGGACAGAGGCGAGCAGTACTTC. Translating gives CASSFLGDRGEQYF.

The rearrangement joins TRBV7-9 to TRBJ2-6, with a tentative D call TRBD1 (5 bases). Trimming removed 2 bases from V and 0 bases from J, with 11 bases in between. This CDR3 is built from 17 residues. Germline lookup yields CDR1 SEHNR and CDR2 FQNEAQ (reference sequence). DNA of the CDR3: TGTGCCAGCAGCTTACCAGGGATCTACTCTGGGGCCAACGTCCTGACTTTC. Encoded protein: CASSLPGIYSGANVLTF.

The V call is TRBV7-2, the J call TRBJ1-6; 7 bases fit TRBD1. Germline CDR1 and CDR2: SGHTA and FQGNSA. The V gene end was trimmed by 4 bases and the J gene end by 10 bases; junction bases not matched to a gene: 10. The CDR3 sequence is 15 residues long. As DNA, the CDR3 is TGTGCCAGCAGCTGGGGACAGATTACAGACTCACCCCTCCACTTT. Translation: CASSWGQITDSPLHF.

This chain links TRBV19 with TRBJ2-1, with D unclear. The germline V and J ends were trimmed by 3 bases and 6 bases, with 15 bases remaining between them. This CDR3 region has 15 residues. Germline values: CDR1 LNHDA, CDR2 SQIVND (reference sequence). The DNA for the CDR3 is TGTGCCAGTAGTATCGTCGCCCGGGCCGCCAATGAGCAGTTCTTC. This encodes CASSIVARAANEQFF.

This clone was recorded once. The gene calls are TRBV4-3 and TRBJ1-2, with D unresolved. Germline V CDR1 and CDR2: LGHNA, YSLEER. Trimming removed 0 bases at V and 4 bases at J, with 6 bases between. There are 13 residues in the CDR3. The CDR3 here is CASSQEWGYGYTF. The CDR3 DNA sequence: TGCGCCAGCAGCCAAGAATGGGGCTATGGCTACACCTTC.

The chain is built from TRBV6-5 and TRBJ2-3; D possibly matches TRBD1 or TRBD2 (5 bases each). Germline-derived CDR1 and CDR2 are MNHEY and SVGAGI. V was cut by 8 bases and J by 4 bases, with 10 bases left in between. This CDR3 is built from 12 residues. CDR3 residues: CASHGTSDTQYF. The CDR3 nucleotides are TGTGCCAGCCACGGGACGTCAGATACGCAGTATTTT.